This T cell receptor (beta chain) was documented in a study of identifying expanded T cells in peripheral blood. To note about this clone: Its antigen is unidentified.

Overall study findings and caveats: Across healthy donors, higher total template counts meant significantly greater approximately two-week count variance. About 1.3 clones differed between technical replicates, versus roughly 17 and 20 over time.

Assay used: immunoSEQ multiplex PCR; TCRdb lists only in-frame clones, some missing. The sample records about 78,000 clones, roughly 81% being singletons. Healthy donors had no documented immune events, such as infections, while sampled. Trimming removed 7 bases at V and 2 bases at J, with 12 bases between. Germline V gene sequence: CDR1 SNHLY, CDR2 FYNNEI. The CDR3 has 14 amino acids. The rearrangement links TRBV2 to TRBJ1-3; weak D call: TRBD1 (5 bases). Material for sequencing was blood. The receptor's source is a person aged 18 to 75 in good health. Written as DNA, the CDR3 is TGTGCCAGCATGGGGCAGGTCGCTGGAAACACCATATATTTT. It codes for CASMGQVAGNTIYF.